This TCR beta chain is drawn from a study of glioma-infiltrating T cells. The iRepertoire nested amplicon-rescue multiplex PCR amplified TCR alpha and beta CDR3s from RNA. TCRdb passed the multiplex PCR reads through MiXCR, listing each CDR3 protein once. This table holds about 93,000 distinct CDR3 sequences, around 40% found once. Germline CDR1 SGHNT, CDR2 YENEEA. The V gene lost 1 base and the J gene lost 15 bases, with 20 bases spanning the gap. This CDR3 comprises 14 residues. The rearrangement joins TRBV11-3 to TRBJ2-3; the D is unclear. This receptor was identified in a human donor with low-grade glioma or glioblastoma, undergoing nonglioma brain surgery, or in good health (not recorded which). The sample was glioma tissue, nonneoplastic brain tissue, or PBMCs (not recorded which). The DNA for the CDR3 is TGTGCCAGCAGCTTAGCCCGAGGCGGCACAGTGGTATATTTT. Its translation is CASSLARGGTVVYF.